Listed below are T cell receptor beta chains from one sample, sequenced in a study of shared clonotypes between healthy human individuals. Using immunoSEQ multiplex PCR, the repertoire was profiled, and TCRdb retains in-frame clones only, with some absent. The sample yields more than 2 million clones, approximately 95% seen once. The sequencing input was naive CD4+ T cells sorted from blood. These receptors came from a man between 18 and 29 years old in good health. Each CDR3 is given with its conserved first and last residue. The order of the fields is V gene, J gene, clone size, D gene, CDR3 DNA, CDR3 protein. The D gene is left open where the match is weak. The size field is filled for only some rows; it gives once, few, many or a size class.

TRBV13	TRBJ1-1	-	TRBD1	TGTGCCAGCAGCTTAGGAGGGACAGGGGAAGCTTTCTTT	CASSLGGTGEAFF
TRBV4-3	TRBJ1-1	once	-	TGCGCCAGCAGCCTTGCGGGGGGTAACACTGAAGCTTTCTTT	CASSLAGGNTEAFF
TRBV6-4	TRBJ1-5	-	-	TGTGCCAGCAGTTCCAACCACAATCAGCCCCAGCATTTT	CASSSNHNQPQHF
TRBV5-1	TRBJ1-1	-	-	TGCGCCAGCAGCAGGGACACCCTGAACACTGAAGCTTTCTTT	CASSRDTLNTEAFF
TRBV5-6	TRBJ2-2	-	-	TGTGCCAGCAGCTTGAGGTTAGGCGGGGAGCTGTTTTTT	CASSLRLGGELFF
TRBV5-4	TRBJ2-7	-	TRBD2	TGTGCCAGCAGCTCGGGGACTAGCCGTAACTACGAGCAGTACTTC	CASSSGTSRNYEQYF
TRBV7-2	TRBJ1-5	once	-	TGTGCCAGCAGTCCTACCGGGACGGGCAATCAGCCCCAGCATTTT	CASSPTGTGNQPQHF
TRBV10-3	TRBJ2-3	-	-	TGTGCCATCATGGGTAGCGGCACAGATACGCAGTATTTT	CAIMGSGTDTQYF
TRBV28	TRBJ1-5	-	-	TGTGCCAGCAGTTTGACGACAGAACTTATTCCCCAGCATTTT	CASSLTTELIPQHF
TRBV2	TRBJ2-2	once	TRBD2	TGTGCCAGCAGTGTTGGTCTAGCGGGGGGGACCGGGGAGCTGTTTTTT	CASSVGLAGGTGELFF
TRBV30	TRBJ2-5	-	-	TGTGCCTGGAGTTTATCCTTGTCGGAGACCCAGTACTTC	CAWSLSLSETQYF
TRBV9	TRBJ2-5	-	-	TGTGCCAGCAGCGCCCGGGACGGACAAGAGACCCAGTACTTC	CASSARDGQETQYF
TRBV6-1	TRBJ2-7	-	TRBD2	TGTGCCAGCACTAGACTAGCGGGAGAGAACTACGAGCAGTACTTC	CASTRLAGENYEQYF
TRBV11-2	TRBJ2-1	-	TRBD2	TGTGCCAGCAGCTTAGAATGGGGAGGGAATGAGCAGTTCTTC	CASSLEWGGNEQFF
TRBV6-6	TRBJ2-2	-	TRBD2	TGTGCCAGCAGTCGAGGGACTAGCGGGAACACCGGGGAGCTGTTTTTT	CASSRGTSGNTGELFF
TRBV5-1	TRBJ2-2	-	TRBD2	TGCGCCAGCAGGGTAGCGGGGGTGAACACCGGGGAGCTGTTTTTT	CASRVAGVNTGELFF
TRBV11-2	TRBJ2-5	-	TRBD1	TGTGCCAGCAGCTTTGTACAGGGGGCACGGGAGCAGTACTTC	CASSFVQGAREQYF
TRBV6-5	TRBJ1-1	-	-	TGTGCCAGCAGTACGATCGGGACCCCAGCTTTCTTT	CASSTIGTPAFF
TRBV5-4	TRBJ2-6	-	TRBD1	TGTGCCAGCAGCTCCCAGGGGGCTGGGGCCAACGTCCTGACTTTC	CASSSQGAGANVLTF
TRBV5-1	TRBJ2-1	-	-	TGCGCCAGCTCAGCGGGCTCTTTCTACAATGAGCAGTTCTTC	CASSAGSFYNEQFF
TRBV25-1	TRBJ1-2	once	TRBD1	TGTGCCAGCAGTGATCCACGACAGGGAAAGGGGTATGGCTACACCTTC	CASSDPRQGKGYGYTF
TRBV7-6	TRBJ2-2	-	-	TGTGCCAGCAGTTTAGTCAGGTCCGGGATCATCAATACCGGGGAGCTGTTTTTT	CASSLVRSGIINTGELFF
TRBV7-9	TRBJ2-3	-	-	TGTGCCAGCAGCTTCCGGGGGAAGGCAGATACGCAGTATTTT	CASSFRGKADTQYF
TRBV12-5	TRBJ1-4	-	-	TGTGCTAGTGCCAGGGACGGTGGGCCAAATGAAAAACTGTTTTTT	CASARDGGPNEKLFF
TRBV5-1	TRBJ2-7	-	-	TGCGCCAGCAGCTTGGTAGGGTTGGGGGAGCAGTACTTC	CASSLVGLGEQYF
TRBV4-3	TRBJ2-2	-	-	TGCGCCAGCAGCCCCGTTGCCGGGGAGCTGTTTTTT	CASSPVAGELFF
TRBV10-3	TRBJ2-3	-	-	TGTGCCATCAAATTGGCGGTTAGCACAGATACGCAGTATTTT	CAIKLAVSTDTQYF
TRBV4-1	TRBJ2-3	-	TRBD1	TGCGCCAGCAGCCAAGGGACAGGGAGTCCAGATACGCAGTATTTT	CASSQGTGSPDTQYF
TRBV11-2	TRBJ2-7	-	TRBD1	TGTGCCAGCAGCAACCCCCTGGGACAGGGATCCGGAGGTCGGTACGAGCAGTACTTC	CASSNPLGQGSGGRYEQYF
TRBV27	TRBJ2-1	-	-	TGTGCCAGCACGCGAGCGTATTTTTTCGATGAGCAGTTCTTC	CASTRAYFFDEQFF
TRBV29-1	TRBJ1-2	-	TRBD1	TGCAGCGTTGTCGGGACAGGGGGCGAATTTAACTATGGCTACACCTTC	CSVVGTGGEFNYGYTF
TRBV7-2	TRBJ1-4	-	-	TGTGCCAGCAGCTTGGCCCTCCGGGGCCAAAAACTGTTTTTT	CASSLALRGQKLFF
TRBV6-1	TRBJ1-5	-	-	TGTGCCAGCAGGTGGGGGCTTAATCAGCCCCAGCATTTT	CASRWGLNQPQHF
TRBV19	TRBJ2-2	-	TRBD2	TGTGCCAGTAGCCCTGGGTTCTGGACTAGCGGGGTGTACACCGGGGAGCTGTTTTTT	CASSPGFWTSGVYTGELFF
TRBV19	TRBJ2-2	-	-	TGTGCCACCAAGACAGCCCCGGGCACCGGGGAGCTGTTTTTT	CATKTAPGTGELFF
TRBV7-9	TRBJ1-4	-	-	TGTGCCAGCAGCTTAGGGACGGAAAATCGAGAAACTAATGAAAAACTGTTTTTT	CASSLGTENRETNEKLFF
TRBV6-5	TRBJ1-2	-	TRBD1	TGTGCCAGCAGTCGCACAGGGGGCGAGGGGTATGGCTACACCTTC	CASSRTGGEGYGYTF
TRBV30	TRBJ2-1	-	-	TGTGCCTGGAGTTCCGGGCTAAACAATGAGCAGTTCTTC	CAWSSGLNNEQFF
TRBV28	TRBJ1-3	-	-	TGTGCCAGCAGTCCCCCTACTGGAAACACCATATATTTT	CASSPPTGNTIYF
TRBV5-6	TRBJ2-1	-	-	TGTGCCAGCAGCTTGGTCTCCTGGGGTATCTACAATGAGCAGTTCTTC	CASSLVSWGIYNEQFF